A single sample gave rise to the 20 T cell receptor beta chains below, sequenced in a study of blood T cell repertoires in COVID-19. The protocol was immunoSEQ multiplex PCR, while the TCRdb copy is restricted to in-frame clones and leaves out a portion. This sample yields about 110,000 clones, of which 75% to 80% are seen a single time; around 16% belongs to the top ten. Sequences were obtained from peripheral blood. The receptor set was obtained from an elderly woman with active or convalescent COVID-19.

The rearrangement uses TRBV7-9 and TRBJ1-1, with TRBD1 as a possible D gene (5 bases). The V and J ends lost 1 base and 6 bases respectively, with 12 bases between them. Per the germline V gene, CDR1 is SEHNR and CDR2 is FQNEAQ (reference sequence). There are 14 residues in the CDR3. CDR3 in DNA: TGTGCCAGCAGCTTAGACAGGACGAGACCTGAAGCTTTCTTT. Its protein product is CASSLDRTRPEAFF.

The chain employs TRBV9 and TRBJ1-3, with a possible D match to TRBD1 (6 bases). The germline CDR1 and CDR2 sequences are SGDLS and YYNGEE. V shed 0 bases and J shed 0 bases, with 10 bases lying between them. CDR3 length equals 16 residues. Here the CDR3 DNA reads TGTGCCAGCAGCGTAGACTACAGGGCCTCTGGAAACACCATATATTTT. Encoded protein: CASSVDYRASGNTIYF.

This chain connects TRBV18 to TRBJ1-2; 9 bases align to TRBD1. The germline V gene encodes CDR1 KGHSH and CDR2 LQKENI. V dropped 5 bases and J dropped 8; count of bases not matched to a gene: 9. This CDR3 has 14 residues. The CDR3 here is CASSAGTGPRGYTF. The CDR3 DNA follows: TGTGCCAGCTCAGCAGGGACAGGGCCCCGGGGCTACACCTTC. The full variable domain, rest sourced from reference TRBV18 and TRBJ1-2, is NAGVMQNPRHLVRRRGQEARLRCSPMKGHSHVYWYRQLPEEGLKFMVYLQKENIIDESGMPKERFSAEFPKEGPSILRIQQVVRGDSAAYFCASSAGTGPRGYTFGSGTRLTVV.

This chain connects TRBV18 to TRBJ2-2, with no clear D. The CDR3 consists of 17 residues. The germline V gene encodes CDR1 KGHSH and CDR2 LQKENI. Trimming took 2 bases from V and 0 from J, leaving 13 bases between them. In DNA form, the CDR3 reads TGTGCCAGCTCACCATCTTGGCGGTCGGCGAACACCGGGGAGCTGTTTTTT. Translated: CASSPSWRSANTGELFF.

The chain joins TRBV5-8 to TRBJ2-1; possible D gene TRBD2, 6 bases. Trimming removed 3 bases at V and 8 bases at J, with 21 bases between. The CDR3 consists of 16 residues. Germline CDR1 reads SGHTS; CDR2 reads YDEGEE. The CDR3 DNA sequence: TGTGCCAGCAGCTATTTTTCGGGGACTTCCTCTGATGAGCAGTTCTTC. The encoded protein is CASSYFSGTSSDEQFF.

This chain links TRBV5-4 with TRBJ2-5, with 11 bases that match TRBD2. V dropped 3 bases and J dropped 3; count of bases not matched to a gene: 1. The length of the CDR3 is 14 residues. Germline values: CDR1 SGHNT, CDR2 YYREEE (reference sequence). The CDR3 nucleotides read TGTGCCAGCAGCTGGGGACTAGCGGAAGAGACCCAGTACTTC. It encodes CASSWGLAEETQYF.

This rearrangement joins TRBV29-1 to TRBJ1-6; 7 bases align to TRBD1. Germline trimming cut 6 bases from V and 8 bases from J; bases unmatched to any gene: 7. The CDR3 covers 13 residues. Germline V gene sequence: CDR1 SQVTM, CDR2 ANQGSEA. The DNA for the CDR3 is TGCAGCGTAATGACAGGGATGTATTCACCCCTCCACTTT. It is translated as CSVMTGMYSPLHF.

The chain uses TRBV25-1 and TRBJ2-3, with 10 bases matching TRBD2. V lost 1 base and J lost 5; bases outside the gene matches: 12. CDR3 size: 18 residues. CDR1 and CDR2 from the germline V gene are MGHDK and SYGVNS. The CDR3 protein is CASSELGGLAGAGDTQYF. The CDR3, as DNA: TGTGCCAGCAGTGAATTGGGAGGTCTAGCGGGAGCTGGAGATACGCAGTATTTT.

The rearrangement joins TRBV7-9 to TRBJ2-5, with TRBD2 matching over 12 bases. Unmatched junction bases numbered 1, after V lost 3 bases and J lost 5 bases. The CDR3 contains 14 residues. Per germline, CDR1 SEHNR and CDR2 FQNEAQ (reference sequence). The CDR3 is CASSLTSGSETQYF. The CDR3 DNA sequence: TGTGCCAGCAGCTTGACTAGCGGGAGTGAGACCCAGTACTTC.

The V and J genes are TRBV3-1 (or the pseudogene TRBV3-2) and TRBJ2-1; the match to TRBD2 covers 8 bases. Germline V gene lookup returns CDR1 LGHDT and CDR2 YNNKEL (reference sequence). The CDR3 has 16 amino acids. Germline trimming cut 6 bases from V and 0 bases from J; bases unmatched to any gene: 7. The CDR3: CASRPLAGSSYNEQFF. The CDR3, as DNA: TGTGCCAGCAGACCGTTAGCGGGAAGCTCCTACAATGAGCAGTTCTTC.

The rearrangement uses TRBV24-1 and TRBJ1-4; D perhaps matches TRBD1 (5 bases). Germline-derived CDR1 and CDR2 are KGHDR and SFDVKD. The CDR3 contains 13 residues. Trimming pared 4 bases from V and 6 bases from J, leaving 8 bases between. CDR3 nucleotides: TGTGCCACCAGTGACGGGGGTTATGAAAAACTGTTTTTT. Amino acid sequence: CATSDGGYEKLFF.

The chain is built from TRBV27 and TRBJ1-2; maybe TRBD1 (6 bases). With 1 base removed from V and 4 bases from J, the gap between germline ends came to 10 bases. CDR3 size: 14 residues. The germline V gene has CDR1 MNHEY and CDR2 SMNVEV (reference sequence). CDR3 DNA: TGTGCCAGCAGTTTATACCGGACAGCCTATGGCTACACCTTC. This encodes CASSLYRTAYGYTF.

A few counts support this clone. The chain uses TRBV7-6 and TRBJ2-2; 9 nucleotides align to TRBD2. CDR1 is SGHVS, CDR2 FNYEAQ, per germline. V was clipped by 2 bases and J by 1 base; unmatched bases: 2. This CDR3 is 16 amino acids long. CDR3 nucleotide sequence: TGTGCCAGCAGCTTAATAGCGGGAGAGAACACCGGGGAGCTGTTTTTT. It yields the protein CASSLIAGENTGELFF.

The CDR3 DNA is TGTGCCAGCCAGCGAGGTCAAAGGGAGACCCAGTACTTC. Amino acids: CASQRGQRETQYF. This chain joins TRBV2 and TRBJ2-5; D is unclear. From germline, CDR1 is SNHLY and CDR2 FYNNEI. Trimming left V 8 bases short and J 5 bases short, with 15 bases between. The CDR3 is 13 amino acids.

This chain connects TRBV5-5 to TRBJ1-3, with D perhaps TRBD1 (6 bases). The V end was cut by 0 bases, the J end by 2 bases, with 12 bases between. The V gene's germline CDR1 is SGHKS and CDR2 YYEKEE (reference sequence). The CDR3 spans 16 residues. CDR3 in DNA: TGTGCCAGCAGCTTGGTTCGGGGGGCCGCTGGAAACACCATATATTTT. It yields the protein CASSLVRGAAGNTIYF.

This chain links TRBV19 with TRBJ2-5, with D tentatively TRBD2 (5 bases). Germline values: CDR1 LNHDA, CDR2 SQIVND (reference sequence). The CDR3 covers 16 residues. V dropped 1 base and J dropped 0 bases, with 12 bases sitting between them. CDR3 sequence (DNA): TGTGCCAGTAGTATAGGCGGGCGACCCGACCAAGAGACCCAGTACTTC. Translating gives CASSIGGRPDQETQYF.

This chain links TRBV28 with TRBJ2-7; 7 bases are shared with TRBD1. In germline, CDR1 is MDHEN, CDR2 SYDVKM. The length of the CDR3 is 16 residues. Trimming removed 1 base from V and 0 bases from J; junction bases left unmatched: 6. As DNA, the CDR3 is TGTGCCAGCAGTTTATCAGGGACAGAGAGCTCCTACGAGCAGTACTTC. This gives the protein CASSLSGTESSYEQYF.

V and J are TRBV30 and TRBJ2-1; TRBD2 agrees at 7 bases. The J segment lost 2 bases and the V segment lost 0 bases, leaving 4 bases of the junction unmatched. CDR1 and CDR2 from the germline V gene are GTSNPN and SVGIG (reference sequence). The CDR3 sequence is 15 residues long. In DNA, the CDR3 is TGTGCCTGGAGTGTACGCGGGAGCCCCTACAATGAGCAGTTCTTC. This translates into CAWSVRGSPYNEQFF.

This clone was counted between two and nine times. Here the CDR3 reads CASGRAPLGETQYF. The CDR3 DNA is TGTGCCAGCGGCAGGGCCCCGTTGGGGGAGACCCAGTACTTC. V gene TRBV6-6 combines with J gene TRBJ2-5; maybe TRBD1 (5 bases). The CDR3 length is 14 residues. CDR1 MNHNY and CDR2 SVGAGI come from the germline V gene (reference sequence). Deletions cut 8 bases from V and 5 bases from J, with 18 bases between.

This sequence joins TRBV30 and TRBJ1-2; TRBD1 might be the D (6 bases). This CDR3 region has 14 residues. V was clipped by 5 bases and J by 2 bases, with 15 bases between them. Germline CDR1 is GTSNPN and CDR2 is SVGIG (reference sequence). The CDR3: CAWAKGGSNYGYTF. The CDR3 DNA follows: TGTGCCTGGGCCAAGGGGGGGAGCAACTATGGCTACACCTTC.